This TCR beta chain is drawn from a study of T cell repertoires in cytomegalovirus infection. V was clipped by 6 bases and J by 3 bases; unmatched bases: 10. This CDR3 contains 16 residues. Germline V gives CDR1 MNHEY, CDR2 SMNVEV (reference sequence). Via MiXCR, TCRdb re-called the reads, giving one row per CDR3 protein. The top ten hold 65% to 75% of the sample, which has around 100,000 distinct CDR3 sequences, around 40% seen once. Note on this clonotype: The antigen is unknown.

This TCR was sampled from a human donor in good health (CMV status not recorded). Some clones in this sample may be carry-over from other donors' samples. The sample here was CD8+ T cells from cultured PBMCs, taken from culture after CMV antigen stimulation. The chain has TRBV27 and TRBJ2-1, with TRBD2 matching 8 bases. Written as DNA, the CDR3 is TGTGCCAGCAGGTCGTCTATCGGGGGGGTCTACAATGAGCAGTTCTTC. It translates to CASRSSIGGVYNEQFF.